Given below is one TCR beta chain in context. This specimen includes other DNA sequences encoding the same CDR3. The CDR3 consists of 12 residues. Looked up from germline, CDR1 is SGHTA and CDR2 is FQGNSA. V lost 1 base and J lost 5, with 5 bases in between. The data were taken from a study of blood T cell repertoires in COVID-19. Assay used: immunoSEQ multiplex PCR; TCRdb lists only in-frame clones, some missing. The data contain approximately 200,000 clones, more than 80% of them singletons. The clonotype originates from a man aged 25 to 40 who had recovered from COVID-19. The sequenced sample consisted of PBMCs or T cells enriched from blood (not recorded which). This rearrangement joins TRBV7-2 to TRBJ2-5; D unresolved. CDR3 amino acids: CASSLVRETQYF. CDR3 DNA: TGTGCCAGCAGCTTAGTGAGGGAGACCCAGTACTTC.